A single sample gave rise to the 2 T cell receptor beta chains below, sequenced in a study of blood T cell repertoires in COVID-19. Some clones are missing from TCRdb's copy, which holds only in-frame ones; the method was immunoSEQ multiplex PCR. The data show roughly 64,000 clones, with 86% seen just once and 1.2% held by the top ten. The material sequenced was peripheral blood. The receptors were gathered from a man aged 40-49 years with acute or convalescent COVID-19.

The rearrangement links TRBV6-6 to TRBJ1-5; no reliable D call. The V gene lost 7 bases and the J gene lost 6 bases, with 10 bases spanning the gap. CDR3 length equals 12 residues. Germline V gene data show CDR1 as MNHNY and CDR2 as SVGAGI (reference sequence). CDR3 sequence (DNA): TGTGCCAGCACCCGGGTCGGTCAGCCCCAGCATTTT. It is translated as CASTRVGQPQHF.

This chain uses TRBV24-1 with TRBJ2-5; TRBD1 matches at 9 bases. V dropped 4 bases and J dropped 1; count of bases not matched to a gene: 6. Looked up from germline, CDR1 is KGHDR and CDR2 is SFDVKD. This CDR3 has 16 residues. The CDR3 bases are TGTGCCACCAGTGAAACCGGGACAGGGTCCCAAGAGACCCAGTACTTC. It encodes CATSETGTGSQETQYF.